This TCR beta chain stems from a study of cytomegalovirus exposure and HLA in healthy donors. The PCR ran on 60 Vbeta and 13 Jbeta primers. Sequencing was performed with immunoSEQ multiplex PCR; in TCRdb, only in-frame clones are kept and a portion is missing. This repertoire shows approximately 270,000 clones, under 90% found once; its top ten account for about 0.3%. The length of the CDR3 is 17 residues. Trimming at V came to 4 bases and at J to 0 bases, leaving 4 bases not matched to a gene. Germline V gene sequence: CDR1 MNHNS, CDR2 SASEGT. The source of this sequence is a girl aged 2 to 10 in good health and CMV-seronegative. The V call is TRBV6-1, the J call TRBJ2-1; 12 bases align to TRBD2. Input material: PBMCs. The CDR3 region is CASSVRLAGASYNEQFF. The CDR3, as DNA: TGTGCCAGCAGTGTCCGACTAGCGGGGGCCTCCTACAATGAGCAGTTCTTC.